These 9 T cell receptor beta chains were all obtained from the same sample, sequenced in a study of T-cell reconstitution after alpha-beta-depleted transplantation in children. Unique molecular identifiers were built into the TCRbeta library. TCRdb used MiXCR to reprocess the PCR reads, holding one entry per CDR3 protein. The data contain about 600,000 distinct CDR3 sequences, roughly 10% of them seen just once; the ten biggest clones take up about 4.3%. This specimen consisted of PBMCs from the stem cell graft donor, obtained from the stem cell graft. These receptors were obtained from a human donor who donated a stem cell graft to a child with acute myeloid leukemia.

Only a few counts were recorded for this clonotype. V gene TRBV29-1 combines with J gene TRBJ2-5, with TRBD2 matching 9 bases. CDR1 and CDR2 from the germline V gene are SQVTM and ANQGSEA. V trimming: 7 bases; J trimming: 6 bases; junction bases outside the gene matches: 21. The CDR3 contains 17 residues. CDR3 sequence (DNA): TGCAGCGCCAATGGGGGGTTAGCGGGAGCCACCCGCAAGACCCAGTACTTC. Translating it yields CSANGGLAGATRKTQYF.

The chain links TRBV9 to TRBJ2-7, with D unresolved. The germline gives CDR1 SGDLS, CDR2 YYNGEE. The CDR3 consists of 14 residues. V was cut by 0 bases and J by 5 bases, with 12 bases left in between. CDR3 DNA: TGTGCCAGCAGCGTAGTAGCCGGATCGGACGAGCAGTACTTC. It specifies CASSVVAGSDEQYF.

The chain links TRBV7-2 to TRBJ2-5, with D perhaps matching TRBD2 (6 bases). There are 15 residues in the CDR3. V lost 2 bases and J lost 2, with 12 bases in between. Germline CDR1 and CDR2: SGHTA and FQGNSA. The CDR3 coding sequence is TGTGCCAGCAGCTTAAATGGCGGGACTCAAGAGACCCAGTACTTC. Its protein product is CASSLNGGTQETQYF.

This clonotype has just a few counts. The chain recombines TRBV27 with TRBJ2-3; D remains unclear. CDR3 length: 18 residues. Germline V lookup: CDR1 MNHEY, CDR2 SMNVEV (reference sequence). Between the trimmed V and J ends, which lost 4 bases and 2 bases, there was a span of 22 bases. The CDR3 nucleotides are TGTGCCAGCAGTTCCCTAGGATGGTTGAGAGACAACACAGATACGCAGTATTTT. The encoded protein is CASSSLGWLRDNTDTQYF.

This clonotype showed up many times. For the CDR3, the DNA is TGTGCCAGCAGCCAAGATGGAGGCGACACAGATACGCAGTATTTT. Translation gives CASSQDGGDTDTQYF. The gene calls are TRBV4-2 and TRBJ2-3; maybe TRBD2 (5 bases). The CDR3 loop spans 15 amino acids. The V end was cut by 0 bases, the J end by 2 bases, with 9 bases between. CDR1 and CDR2 from the germline V gene are LGHNA and YNFKEQ.

This clonotype was detected only a few times. This chain joins TRBV7-9 and TRBJ2-1; 7 bases are shared with TRBD2. Per germline, CDR1 SEHNR and CDR2 FQNEAQ (reference sequence). V was clipped by 4 bases and J by 3 bases; unmatched bases: 6. CDR3 size: 15 residues. In DNA form, the CDR3 reads TGTGCCAGCAGCTGGGAGCGGGATCTCTACAATGAGCAGTTCTTC. Translation: CASSWERDLYNEQFF.

This clonotype was recorded at least ten times. The chain recombines TRBV20-1 with TRBJ2-7; 7 bases map to TRBD1. The CDR3 totals 14 residues. From germline, CDR1 is DFQATT and CDR2 SNEGSKA (reference sequence). The V segment lost 7 bases and the J segment 3 bases; nucleotides outside the gene matches: 12. The CDR3 region is CSVRGERGLYEQYF. The CDR3 DNA sequence: TGCAGTGTTAGGGGCGAGAGGGGGCTCTACGAGCAGTACTTC.

This clonotype showed up many times. The CDR3, as DNA: TGCAGCGCCCACAGGGGAGTCCCCTCCTACAATGAGCAGTTCTTC. This encodes CSAHRGVPSYNEQFF. The V call is TRBV29-1, the J call TRBJ2-1, with TRBD1 matching 7 bases. CDR3 size: 15 residues. V gave up 7 bases and J gave up 0 bases; unmatched junction bases: 9. The germline CDR1 and CDR2 sequences are SQVTM and ANQGSEA.

The sample holds a few counts of this clonotype. The DNA of the CDR3 is TGCAGCGTCGAACTAGGGTTGGACACCGGGGAGCTGTTTTTT. The encoded protein is CSVELGLDTGELFF. The rearrangement uses TRBV29-1 and TRBJ2-2; D may be TRBD2 (5 bases). The CDR3 runs to 14 residues. Per germline, CDR1 SQVTM and CDR2 ANQGSEA. The V end lost 6 bases, the J end lost 3 bases, and 14 bases lay between the germline ends.